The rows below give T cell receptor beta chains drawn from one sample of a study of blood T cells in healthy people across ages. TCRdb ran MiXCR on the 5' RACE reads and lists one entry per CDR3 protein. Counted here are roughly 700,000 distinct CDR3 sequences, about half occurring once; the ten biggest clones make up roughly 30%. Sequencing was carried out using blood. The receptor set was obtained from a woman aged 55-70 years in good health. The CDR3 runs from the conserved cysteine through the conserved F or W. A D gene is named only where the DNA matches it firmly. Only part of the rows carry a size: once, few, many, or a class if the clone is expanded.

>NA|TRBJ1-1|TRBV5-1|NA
TGCGCCAGCAGCTTGGGGGCAGGGCCGAACACTGAAGCTTTCTTT
CASSLGAGPNTEAFF
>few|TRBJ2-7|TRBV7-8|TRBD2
TGTGCCAGCAGCACGTGGGGGGAGGGTATCGACGAGCAGTACTTC
CASSTWGEGIDEQYF
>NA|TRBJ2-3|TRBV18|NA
TGTGCCAGCTCACTAACCGGGGCACGAACAGATACGCAGTATTTT
CASSLTGARTDTQYF
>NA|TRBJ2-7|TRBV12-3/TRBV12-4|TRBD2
TGTGCCAGCAGAACTAGCGGGAGTCGGTCCTACGAGCAGTACTTC
CASRTSGSRSYEQYF
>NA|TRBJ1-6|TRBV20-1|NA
TGCAGTGCTAGTCAGGGTGGTTCACCCCTCCACTTT
CSASQGGSPLHF
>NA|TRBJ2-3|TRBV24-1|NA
TGTGCCACCAGTGATCCCCAGGGGGGAGTAGCAGATACGCAGTATTTT
CATSDPQGGVADTQYF
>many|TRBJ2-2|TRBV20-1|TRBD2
TGCAGTGCTAGCGGGAGGGCCCTAGGCACCGGGGAGCTGTTTTTT
CSASGRALGTGELFF
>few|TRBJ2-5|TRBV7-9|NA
TGTGCCAGCAGCCCGGACAGATCCAAAGAGACCCAGTACTTC
CASSPDRSKETQYF
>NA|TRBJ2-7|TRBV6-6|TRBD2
TGTGCCAGCAGCCCCTCTCTAGCGGGAGTCTACGAGCAGTACTTC
CASSPSLAGVYEQYF
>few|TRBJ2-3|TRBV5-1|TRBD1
TGCGCCAGCAGCCGGGGGACAGGGGCGGCAGATACGCAGTATTTT
CASSRGTGAADTQYF
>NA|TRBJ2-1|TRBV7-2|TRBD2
TGTGCCAGCAGCTTAGCGGGACTAGCGTACAATGAGCAGTTCTTC
CASSLAGLAYNEQFF
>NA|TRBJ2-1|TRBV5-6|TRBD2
TGTGCCAGCAGCGGACAAGCGGGAAGCTCCTACAATGAGCAGTTCTTC
CASSGQAGSSYNEQFF
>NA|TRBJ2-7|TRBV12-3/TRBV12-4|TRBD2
TGTGCCAGCAGCAAGACGATAGCGGGAGGGGAGCAGTACTTC
CASSKTIAGGEQYF
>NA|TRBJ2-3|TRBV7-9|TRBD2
TGTGCCAGCAGCTTAGTGCTAGCGGGAGGGGATACGCAGTATTTT
CASSLVLAGGDTQYF
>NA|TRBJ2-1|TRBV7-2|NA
TGTGCCAGCAACCCGGGCGCGGGGAGGCGGTCGAATGAGCAGTTCTTC
CASNPGAGRRSNEQFF
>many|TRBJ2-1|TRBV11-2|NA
TGTGCCAGCAGCCCGGACTTTACCCCCTACAGTGAGCAGTTCTTC
CASSPDFTPYSEQFF
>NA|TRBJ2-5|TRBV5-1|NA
TGCGCCAGCAGCCTGAGAACGGACACTTACCAAGAGACCCAGTACTTC
CASSLRTDTYQETQYF
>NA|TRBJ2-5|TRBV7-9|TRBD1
TGTGCCAGCAGCGTAACAGGGGGTTTCGAGACCCAGTACTTC
CASSVTGGFETQYF
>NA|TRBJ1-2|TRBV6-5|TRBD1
TGTGCCAGCAGTACAACCGGGACAGACCCCTCCGGCTACACCTTC
CASSTTGTDPSGYTF
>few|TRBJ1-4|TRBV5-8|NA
TGTGCCAGCAGCTTTCGATCAACTAATGAAAAACTGTTTTTT
CASSFRSTNEKLFF
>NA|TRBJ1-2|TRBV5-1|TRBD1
TGCGCCAGCACCCCATTCGGACAGGGCTTACATGGCTACACCTTC
CASTPFGQGLHGYTF
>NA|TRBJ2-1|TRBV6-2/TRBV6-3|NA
TGTGCCAGCAGTTACCTCGGACTAACTAACAATGAGCAGTTCTTC
CASSYLGLTNNEQFF
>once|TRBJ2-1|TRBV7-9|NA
TGTGCCAGCAGCTTAGCCCTGGGGTGGGAGAAGACTTACAATGAGCAGTTCTTC
CASSLALGWEKTYNEQFF
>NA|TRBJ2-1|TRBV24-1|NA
TGTGCCACCAGTGATTCCCTCACCCCTTCCTACAATGAGCAGTTCTTC
CATSDSLTPSYNEQFF
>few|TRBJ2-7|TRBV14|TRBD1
TGTGCCAGCAGCCATTACGGACAGGGTTCCTACGAGCAGTACTTC
CASSHYGQGSYEQYF
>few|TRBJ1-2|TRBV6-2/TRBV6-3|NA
TGTGCCAGCAGTACCCCAACAAAAGGCTACACCTTC
CASSTPTKGYTF
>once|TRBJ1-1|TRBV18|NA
TGTGCCAGCTCACCTTCCATGGGGATCCCTGAAGCTTTCTTT
CASSPSMGIPEAFF
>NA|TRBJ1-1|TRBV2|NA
TGTGCCAGCAGTGGCGGGCGTGGGGCTGACACTGAAGCTTTCTTT
CASSGGRGADTEAFF
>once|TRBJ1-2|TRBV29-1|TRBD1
TGCAGCGTTGAGAGGGGGCAGGGCTACACCTTC
CSVERGQGYTF
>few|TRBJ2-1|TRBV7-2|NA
TGTGCCAGCAGCTTAACCACTAATAGCAATGAGCAGTTCTTC
CASSLTTNSNEQFF
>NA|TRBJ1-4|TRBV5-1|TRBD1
TGCGCCCGCAGCGACGGGACAGCTACTAATGAAAAACTGTTTTTT
CARSDGTATNEKLFF
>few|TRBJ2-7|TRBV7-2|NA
TGTGCCAGCAGCGCCTCCAGGGGGGACGAGCAGTACTTC
CASSASRGDEQYF
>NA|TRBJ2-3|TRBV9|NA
TGTGCCAGCAGCGTAGACCATAGCGGCCGTTCCACAGATACGCAGTATTTT
CASSVDHSGRSTDTQYF
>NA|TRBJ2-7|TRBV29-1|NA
TGCAGCGCTCATGACAGGTGGGGTTACGAGCAGTACTTC
CSAHDRWGYEQYF
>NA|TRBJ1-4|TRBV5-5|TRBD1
TGTGCCAGCAGCTTAGACAGGGAGGATGAAAAACTGTTTTTT
CASSLDREDEKLFF
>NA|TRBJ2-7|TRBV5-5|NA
TGTGCCAGCAGCCCCACACCTGAACTTTACGAGCAGTACTTC
CASSPTPELYEQYF
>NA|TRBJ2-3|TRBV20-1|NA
TGCAGTGCTGGAGTTTTCATGGGGCGCGGCCTCACAGATACGCAGTATTTT
CSAGVFMGRGLTDTQYF
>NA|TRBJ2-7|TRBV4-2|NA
TGTGCCAGCAGCCAAGAACCCCAGAGCTCCTACGAGCAGTACTTC
CASSQEPQSSYEQYF
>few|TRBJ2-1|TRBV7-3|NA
TGTGCCAGCAGCTTAGGGGGCATACACAATGAGCAGTTCTTC
CASSLGGIHNEQFF
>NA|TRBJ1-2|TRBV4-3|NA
TGCGCCAGCAGCCAAGGGCACCAAAAGAACTATGGCTACACCTTC
CASSQGHQKNYGYTF
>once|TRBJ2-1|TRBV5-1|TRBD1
TGCGCCAGCAGCTTCGGGGACAGAAAAAGCAATGAGCAGTTCTTC
CASSFGDRKSNEQFF
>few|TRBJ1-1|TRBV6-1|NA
TGTGCCAGCAGTGAAGTCCGGGTCGGCACTGAAGCTTTCTTT
CASSEVRVGTEAFF
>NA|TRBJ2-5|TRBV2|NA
TGTGCCAGCAGCGAAGGGCCCCGGGGTAGCGGACAAGAGACCCAGTACTTC
CASSEGPRGSGQETQYF
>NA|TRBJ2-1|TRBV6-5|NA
TGTGCCAGCAGTCCCCTGTACGTTTCCGGTAACAATGAGCAGTTCTTC
CASSPLYVSGNNEQFF
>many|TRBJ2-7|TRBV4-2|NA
TGTGCCAGCAGCCAAGATTCCAAGACCTACAATGAGCAGTACTTC
CASSQDSKTYNEQYF
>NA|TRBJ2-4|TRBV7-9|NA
TGTGCCAGCAGCCCGCTGGGACCGACGGAAAACATTCAGTACTTC
CASSPLGPTENIQYF
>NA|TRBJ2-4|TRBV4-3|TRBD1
TGCGCCAGCAGCGTGGGACAGGAAAACATTCAGTACTTC
CASSVGQENIQYF
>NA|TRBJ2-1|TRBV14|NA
TGTGCCAGCAGCCAGCCCGGGGGGCCCAGGCCCTATGAGCAGTTCTTC
CASSQPGGPRPYEQFF
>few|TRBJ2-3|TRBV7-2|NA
TGTGCCAGCAGCTTCTCGCTCACTAGCACAGATACGCAGTATTTT
CASSFSLTSTDTQYF
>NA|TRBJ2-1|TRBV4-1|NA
TGCGCCAGCAGCCAAATGGGGAATGAGCAGTTCTTC
CASSQMGNEQFF
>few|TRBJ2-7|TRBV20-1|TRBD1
TGCAGTGCGACAGGGGAATCCTACGAGCAGTACTTC
CSATGESYEQYF
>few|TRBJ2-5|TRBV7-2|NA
TGTGCCAGCAGCACCGGACAGCCCAGGGTGGAGACCCAGTACTTC
CASSTGQPRVETQYF
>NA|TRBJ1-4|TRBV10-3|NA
TGTGCCACCAGGAAACCTGCAACTAATGAAAAGCTGTTTTTT
CATRKPATNEKLFF
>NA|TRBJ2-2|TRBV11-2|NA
TGTGCCAGCAGCTTACAGGACACGAACACCGGGGAGCTGTTTTTT
CASSLQDTNTGELFF
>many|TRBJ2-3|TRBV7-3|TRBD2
TGTGCCAGCGCAATAGCGGGAGGGCCATCAGATACGCAGTATTTT
CASAIAGGPSDTQYF
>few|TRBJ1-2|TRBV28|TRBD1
TGTGCCAGCTCTGGGACAGGGACTAACTATGGCTACACCTTC
CASSGTGTNYGYTF
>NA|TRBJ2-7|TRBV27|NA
TGTGCCAGCAGTCCATCCGGGATCCGGGAAGGCGAGCAGTACTTC
CASSPSGIREGEQYF
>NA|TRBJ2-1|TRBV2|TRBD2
TGTGCCAGCAGGGAACTAGCGGGAGGGCCGCAGGAGCAGTTCTTC
CASRELAGGPQEQFF